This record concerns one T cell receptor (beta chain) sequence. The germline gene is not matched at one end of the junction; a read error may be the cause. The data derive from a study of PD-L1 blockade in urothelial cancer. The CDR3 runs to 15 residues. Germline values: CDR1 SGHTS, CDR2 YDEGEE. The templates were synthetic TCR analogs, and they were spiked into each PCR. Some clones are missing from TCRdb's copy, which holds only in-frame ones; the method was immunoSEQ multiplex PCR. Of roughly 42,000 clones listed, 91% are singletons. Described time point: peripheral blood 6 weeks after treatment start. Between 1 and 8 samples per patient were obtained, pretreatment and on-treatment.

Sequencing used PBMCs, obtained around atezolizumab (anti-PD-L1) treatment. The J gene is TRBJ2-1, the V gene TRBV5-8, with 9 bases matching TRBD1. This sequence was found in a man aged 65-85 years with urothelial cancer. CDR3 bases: TGTGCCAGCACCTTGGGACAGGGTAATAGGGATGAGCAGTTCTTC. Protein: CASTLGQGNRDEQFF.